This entry lists 30 T cell receptor beta chains sequenced from one sample in a study of T cell responses to AZD1222 COVID-19 vaccine. Assay used: immunoSEQ multiplex PCR; TCRdb lists only in-frame clones, some missing. The top ten clones hold almost 8.5% of a sample with approximately 90,000 clones, around 87% of them seen once. The sequencing here drew on peripheral blood, taken on day 0 of AZD1222 vaccination. Source of these receptors: an adult in good health.

The chain links TRBV28 to TRBJ1-4; 8 bases line up with TRBD1. This CDR3 has 14 residues. J was trimmed by 8 bases and V by 8 bases; bases with no gene match: 10. Germline lookup yields CDR1 MDHEN and CDR2 SYDVKM. CDR3 loop: CASLGTGQKEKLFF. CDR3 DNA: TGTGCCAGCCTCGGGACAGGACAAAAAGAAAAACTGTTTTTT.

The V and J genes are TRBV27 and TRBJ2-1; D possibly corresponds to TRBD2 (6 bases). Germline CDR1 and CDR2: MNHEY and SMNVEV (reference sequence). CDR3 length: 15 residues. Trimming left V 3 bases short and J 8 bases short, with 17 bases between. DNA for the CDR3: TGTGCCAGCAGTTTCGGGGGAAGGAACATCTATGAGCAGTTCTTC. This encodes CASSFGGRNIYEQFF.

The rearrangement links TRBV18 to TRBJ1-2, with D possibly matching TRBD1 (6 bases). There are 16 residues in the CDR3. V lost 6 bases to trimming and J lost 6 bases, with 23 bases between them. CDR1 is KGHSH and CDR2 is LQKENI in the germline V gene. The CDR3 sequence: CASSPPTGPRGDGYTF. The DNA of the CDR3 is TGTGCCAGCTCCCCTCCTACAGGGCCACGGGGGGATGGCTACACCTTC.

The V and J genes are TRBV6-2 or TRBV6-3 and TRBJ2-1; maybe TRBD2 (6 bases). The CDR3 loop spans 13 amino acids. Trimming removed 0 bases at V and 15 bases at J, with 15 bases between. Germline CDR1 and CDR2: MNHEY and SVGEGT. Written as DNA, the CDR3 is TGTGCCAGCAGTTACTCCGGGACTTACAATGGGTTCTTC. Residues: CASSYSGTYNGFF.

V and J are TRBV4-3 and TRBJ1-2; D remains ambiguous. Trimming removed 0 bases at V and 7 bases at J, with 9 bases between. Germline V gene data show CDR1 as LGHNA and CDR2 as YSLEER. There are 13 residues in the CDR3. CDR3: CASSQETWGGYTF. The CDR3, as DNA: TGCGCCAGCAGCCAAGAAACCTGGGGTGGCTACACCTTC.

The chain is built from TRBV27 and TRBJ1-1; 12 bases map to TRBD1. The CDR3 is 15 amino acids. The germline V gene encodes CDR1 MNHEY and CDR2 SMNVEV (reference sequence). Trimming at V came to 3 bases and at J to 3 bases, leaving 2 bases not matched to a gene. CDR3: CASSFGTGGYTEAFF. CDR3 bases: TGTGCCAGCAGTTTTGGGACAGGGGGCTACACTGAAGCTTTCTTT.

The genes are TRBV4-1 and TRBJ1-1; D ambiguous. The ends were cut back, 2 bases at V and 1 base at J, with 8 bases in the middle. CDR1 MGHRA and CDR2 YSYEKL come from the germline V gene. This CDR3 is built from 14 residues. CDR3 sequence reads: CASSQMQANTEAFF. The CDR3 DNA reads as TGCGCCAGCAGCCAAATGCAGGCGAACACTGAAGCTTTCTTT.

The chain uses TRBV5-1 and TRBJ1-2; 10 nucleotides align to TRBD1. The CDR3 sequence is 15 residues long. Unmatched junction bases numbered 11, after V lost 4 bases and J lost 8 bases. Germline-derived CDR1 and CDR2 are SGHRS and YFSETQ. The CDR3: CASSPPGQGYGGYTF. The CDR3 DNA is TGCGCCAGCAGCCCACCGGGACAGGGGTATGGGGGCTACACCTTC.

This chain links TRBV5-5 with TRBJ1-4; D is possibly TRBD1 (6 bases). CDR1 and CDR2 (germline): SGHKS, YYEKEE (reference sequence). This CDR3 has 14 residues. Between the trimmed V and J ends, which lost 2 bases and 8 bases, there was a span of 13 bases. The CDR3 DNA follows: TGTGCCAGCAGCTTTTACAGGGAACGAGAAAAACTGTTTTTT. Translation gives CASSFYREREKLFF.

This rearrangement joins TRBV6-5 to TRBJ1-2; 7 bases are shared with TRBD1. The CDR3 totals 14 residues. Trimming took 5 bases from V and 8 from J; bases not matched to a gene: 11. The germline V gene encodes CDR1 MNHEY and CDR2 SVGAGI. In nucleotides, the CDR3 is TGTGCCAGCAGTCCCACAGGGGACATACGGGGCTACACCTTC. Translating it yields CASSPTGDIRGYTF.

This chain joins TRBV18 and TRBJ1-3; D is unclear. This CDR3 region has 16 residues. V gave up 2 bases and J gave up 0 bases, with 11 bases separating them. CDR1 KGHSH and CDR2 LQKENI come from the germline V gene. CDR3 coding DNA: TGTGCCAGCTCACCAGGACCGGGAGACTCTGGAAACACCATATATTTT. Protein: CASSPGPGDSGNTIYF.

A single count supports this clone. The CDR3 DNA sequence: TGTGCCAGTAATGTAGGGGGGCCATACACCGGGGAGCTGTTTTTT. It yields the protein CASNVGGPYTGELFF. The V gene is TRBV19, the J gene TRBJ2-2; D may correspond to TRBD1 or TRBD2 (6 bases each). This CDR3 spans 15 amino acids. Per germline, CDR1 LNHDA and CDR2 SQIVND (reference sequence). Trimming pared 7 bases from V and 3 bases from J, leaving 15 bases between.

V usage is TRBV15 and J usage is TRBJ1-1; D call uncertain. CDR3 length equals 13 residues. The germline V gene has CDR1 LNHNV and CDR2 YYDKDF (reference sequence). Trimming took off 1 base at V and 1 base at J, with 4 bases between the two ends. The CDR3 nucleotides read TGTGCCACCAGCAGAGCCCAGAACACTGAAGCTTTCTTT. It is translated as CATSRAQNTEAFF.

The J gene is TRBJ1-1, the V gene TRBV5-1; unclear D gene. The CDR3 runs to 14 residues. The V and J ends lost 4 bases and 5 bases respectively, with 15 bases between them. CDR1 is SGHRS and CDR2 is YFSETQ in the germline V gene. The CDR3 sequence is CASSPEVPLTEAFF. In DNA, the CDR3 is TGCGCCAGCAGCCCGGAAGTACCTTTGACTGAAGCTTTCTTT.

This clone is medium-sized in the sample. The gene calls are TRBV7-2 and TRBJ1-5; the D gene is possibly TRBD1 (6 bases). The CDR3 length is 14 residues. The V and J ends lost 2 bases and 6 bases respectively, with 11 bases between them. CDR1 and CDR2 (germline): SGHTA, FQGNSA. CDR3 coding DNA: TGTGCCAGCAGCTTACCGGGGGCAACTCAGCCCCAGCATTTT. Protein sequence: CASSLPGATQPQHF.

The V call is TRBV11-2, the J call TRBJ2-3; D tentatively fits TRBD1 or TRBD2 (5 bases each). V was pared by 4 bases and J by 1 base, with 15 bases between. The CDR3 totals 16 residues. Germline lookup yields CDR1 SGHAT and CDR2 FQNNGV. Written as DNA, the CDR3 is TGTGCCAGCAGCTCGTCGTTGGGACGCCGCACAGATACGCAGTATTTT. It specifies CASSSSLGRRTDTQYF.

This rearrangement joins TRBV6-5 to TRBJ2-7; 9 bases match TRBD1. CDR3 length equals 14 residues. Germline V gene sequence: CDR1 MNHEY, CDR2 SVGAGI. Unmatched junction bases numbered 8, after V lost 6 bases and J lost 5 bases. CDR3 residues: CASSPTGGDHEQYF. The CDR3 bases are TGTGCCAGCAGCCCGACAGGGGGTGACCACGAGCAGTACTTC.

The rearrangement uses TRBV27 and TRBJ1-1, with D tentatively TRBD1 (6 bases). There are 14 residues in the CDR3. Germline V gene sequence: CDR1 MNHEY, CDR2 SMNVEV (reference sequence). Trimming took 6 bases from V and 0 from J, leaving 11 bases between them. The CDR3 sequence is CASRWGQLNTEAFF. The CDR3 region has the DNA TGTGCCAGCAGATGGGGACAACTGAACACTGAAGCTTTCTTT.

The chain uses TRBV21-1 and TRBJ2-2; TRBD1 was called by the table and not checked on the DNA. TRBV21-1 corresponds to a pseudogene. The CDR3 has 18 residues. CDR3 sequence (DNA): TGTGCCAGCAGCAAAGAGGTACAGGGGGCCTCGAACACCGGGGAGCTGTTTTTT. It codes for CASSKEVQGASNTGELFF.

CDR3 region: CASSPRGAGDQETQYF. CDR3 sequence (DNA): TGTGCCAGCAGCCCCCGGGGAGCGGGGGATCAAGAGACCCAGTACTTC. The chain links TRBV11-2 to TRBJ2-5; 8 bases map to TRBD2. The CDR3 totals 16 residues. Germline loops: CDR1 SGHAT, CDR2 FQNNGV. With 5 bases clipped from V and 2 bases from J, the junction kept 10 bases outside the gene matches.

This chain connects TRBV9 to TRBJ2-6; D perhaps matches TRBD2 (6 bases). Looked up from germline, CDR1 is SGDLS and CDR2 is YYNGEE. The CDR3 length is 17 residues. V was pared by 4 bases and J by 1 base, with 15 bases between. This CDR3 reads CASSPSGLRSGANVLTF. DNA for the CDR3: TGTGCCAGCAGCCCCAGCGGGCTAAGATCTGGGGCCAACGTCCTGACTTTC.

The chain joins TRBV2 to TRBJ1-2; TRBD1 might be the D (5 bases). V was shortened by 3 bases and J by 4 bases, with 15 bases between the two germline ends. CDR3 size: 15 residues. Germline V gene data show CDR1 as SNHLY and CDR2 as FYNNEI. Here the CDR3 reads CASSESGRRGYGYTF. Here the CDR3 DNA reads TGTGCCAGCAGTGAGTCGGGCAGGAGGGGCTATGGCTACACCTTC. Combining the CDR3 with reference TRBV2 and TRBJ1-2 gives the whole variable domain EPEVTQTPSHQVTQMGQEVILRCVPISNHLYFYWYRQILGQKVEFLVSFYNNEISEKSEIFDDQFSVERPDGSNFTLKIRSTKLEDSAMYFCASSESGRRGYGYTFGSGTRLTVV.

The rearrangement uses TRBV10-3 and TRBJ2-5, with D perhaps matching TRBD1 (6 bases). V lost 2 bases and J lost 2, with 18 bases in between. The CDR3 is 17 residues long. Germline CDR1 reads ENHRY; CDR2 reads SYGVKD. The CDR3 sequence is CAISEAGAAGSQETQYF. In DNA form, the CDR3 reads TGTGCCATCAGTGAGGCAGGGGCCGCTGGATCGCAAGAGACCCAGTACTTC.

The CDR3 sequence is CAVGGNQPQHF. The CDR3, as DNA: TGTGCCGTTGGAGGGAATCAGCCCCAGCATTTT. The chain joins TRBV2 to TRBJ1-5; no definite D call. Germline V gene sequence: CDR1 SNHLY, CDR2 FYNNEI. The CDR3 is 11 residues long. V dropped 11 bases and J dropped 4 bases, with 9 bases sitting between them. Full variable domain (remainder filled in from reference TRBV2 and TRBJ1-5): EPEVTQTPSHQVTQMGQEVILRCVPISNHLYFYWYRQILGQKVEFLVSFYNNEISEKSEIFDDQFSVERPDGSNFTLKIRSTKLEDSAMYFCAVGGNQPQHFGDGTRLSIL.

This clone has only one observation. This chain connects TRBV2 to TRBJ1-1, with D hard to call. CDR1 is SNHLY, CDR2 FYNNEI, per germline. This CDR3 is 11 amino acids long. Trimming stripped 2 bases from V and 2 bases from J, with 0 bases between. In nucleotides, the CDR3 is TGTGCCAGCAGTGAAAACACTGAAGCTTTCTTT. It is translated as CASSENTEAFF.

This clone was found once. The chain links TRBV6-4 to TRBJ1-2, with D hard to call. Trimming shortened V by 0 bases and J by 7 bases, and 9 bases separated the two germline ends. CDR3 length: 13 amino acids. Germline CDR1 and CDR2: MRHNA and SNTAGT. The CDR3 loop reads CASSDSWAGGYTF. The CDR3 region has the DNA TGTGCCAGCAGTGACTCGTGGGCGGGTGGCTACACCTTC.

The V gene is TRBV4-3, the J gene TRBJ1-6, with TRBD1 matching 7 bases. V lost 4 bases to trimming and J lost 7 bases; unmatched junction nucleotides: 4. The CDR3 is made up of 14 amino acids. The germline V gene encodes CDR1 LGHNA and CDR2 YSLEER. CDR3 residues: CASSPDRVNSPLHF. CDR3 DNA sequence: TGCGCCAGCAGCCCCGACAGGGTAAATTCACCCCTCCACTTT.

The chain couples TRBV5-6 to TRBJ2-2; D ambiguous. The CDR3 runs 16 residues. V lost 4 bases, J lost 1 base, and 14 bases lay in between. From germline, CDR1 is SGHDT and CDR2 YYEEEE. The DNA for the CDR3 is TGTGCCAGCAGCCGACAAGCCGGCTTGAACACCGGGGAGCTGTTTTTT. It is translated as CASSRQAGLNTGELFF.

The chain is built from TRBV5-1 and TRBJ1-6; 7 positions match TRBD1. J was trimmed by 9 bases and V by 0 bases; bases with no gene match: 6. The CDR3 runs to 15 residues. Germline V lookup: CDR1 SGHRS, CDR2 YFSETQ. The CDR3 DNA sequence: TGCGCCAGCAGCTTGGGGACAGGCAGGGGTTCACCCCTCCACTTT. Its translation: CASSLGTGRGSPLHF.

This chain joins TRBV19 and TRBJ2-7; D unresolved. Germline V CDR1 and CDR2: LNHDA, SQIVND (reference sequence). V lost 9 bases and J lost 0, with 12 bases in between. The CDR3 length is 13 residues. The CDR3 DNA reads TGTGCCAGCAAATTGGAAAACTCCTACGAGCAGTACTTC. As protein: CASKLENSYEQYF.